This T cell receptor beta chain was recorded in a study of Graves' ophthalmopathy and Graves' hyperthyroidism. Across the whole study: By definition, stable hyperthyroidism involved no ophthalmopathy within 18 months of follow-up.

Amplification from RNA transcripts yielded the TCR beta CDR3 regions. Scientists carried out first-round RT-PCR using HTBI primers and then a second-round multiplex PCR. MiXCR was run by TCRdb on the multiplex PCR reads, yielding one entry per CDR3 protein. The sample lists 900,000 to 1,200,000 distinct CDR3 sequences, about 40% occurring once. There are a few counts of this clonotype. The receptor comes from an adult man with Graves' hyperthyroidism. Sequences were obtained from peripheral blood or thyroid tissue (not recorded which).

CDR3 DNA: TGTGCCAGCAGCGTTACCGGACTAGCGGGGGGAGAGACCCAGTACTTC. Translation gives CASSVTGLAGGETQYF. The V call is TRBV9, the J call TRBJ2-5, with 14 bases fitting TRBD2. The J segment lost 4 bases and the V segment lost 2 bases, leaving 4 bases of the junction unmatched. The V gene's germline CDR1 is SGDLS and CDR2 YYNGEE. There are 16 residues in the CDR3.